This T cell receptor (beta chain) derives from a study of blood T cell repertoires in COVID-19. Original data processing: Amplifying reference gene primers gave estimates of nucleated cell counts. The repertoire was sequenced with immunoSEQ multiplex PCR; TCRdb's copy has only in-frame clones and lacks some. For V, J and clone size, that table is used; D and trimming come from the DNA. This sample has roughly 200,000 clones; roughly 80% occur once, and the top ten carry roughly 5.6%. V dropped 4 bases and J dropped 9; count of bases not matched to a gene: 5. The CDR3 has 13 residues. Germline CDR1 and CDR2: SGDLS and YYNGEE.

The chain joins TRBV9 to TRBJ2-1; 9 nucleotides align to TRBD1. This TCR was sampled from a woman in her 40s with COVID-19, enrolled during active disease. The sample was peripheral blood. CDR3 nucleotide sequence: TGTGCCAGCAGCCTACGACAGGGGGGTGAGCAGTTCTTC. Translated, it gives CASSLRQGGEQFF.